The sequence of this TCR beta chain was determined in a study of TIL therapy for anti-PD-1-resistant metastatic lung cancer. Time point reported: pre-treatment sample, taken before nivolumab and TIL therapy. This clone was picked up one time. The sample holds other DNA sequences that translate to the same CDR3. Sequencing used immunoSEQ v3. Data came from immunoSEQ multiplex PCR; TCRdb stores just in-frame clones and leaves some out. Seen here are about 60,000 clones, around nine tenths observed once, and the top ten hold 2.5% to 3%. The sequences come from blood, collected at baseline. The source is a person aged 25 to 80 with non-small cell lung cancer.

The DNA of the CDR3 is TGTGCCAGTAGTCCCGATTCCGGTTGGAGCAACACTGAAGCTTTCTTT. It specifies CASSPDSGWSNTEAFF. This chain uses TRBV19 with TRBJ1-1; D ambiguous. CDR1 and CDR2 (germline): LNHDA, SQIVND (reference sequence). The V end was cut by 5 bases, the J end by 2 bases, with 18 bases between. The CDR3 spans 16 residues. The full variable domain, in which reference TRBV19 and TRBJ1-1 provide the parts outside the CDR3, is DGGITQSPKYLFRKEGQNVTLSCEQNLNHDAMYWYRQDPGQGLRLIYYSQIVNDFQKGDIAEGYSVSREKKESFPLTVTSAQKNPTAFYLCASSPDSGWSNTEAFFGQGTRLTVV.